The source of this T cell receptor (beta chain) is a study of cytomegalovirus exposure and HLA in healthy donors. Study-wide results and limits: A later examination showed that TCR association rates differed by HLA locus, with DRB1 most and HLA-C fewest. It is likely that the observed cluster of highly shared sequence variants was a sequencing artifact. Immune exposure was documented only through CMV serostatus. Prior analysis indicated that the majority of TCR beta V segments exhibited productivity approximately 87% or approximately 30% of the time.

PCR used 60 Vbeta primers and 13 Jbeta primers. Profiled with immunoSEQ multiplex PCR; TCRdb holds only in-frame clones, not every one. The table shows about 130,000 clones, with around 79% occurring only once. A remark on this clone: Its antigen is not known.

V lost 2 bases to trimming and J lost 1 base, with 6 bases between them. This CDR3 is built from 15 residues. The germline gives CDR1 MNHEY, CDR2 SVGAGI. This clonotype originated in a man aged 35 to 55 in good health and CMV-seropositive. The sequenced sample was PBMCs. The genes are TRBV6-5 and TRBJ2-6; weak D call: TRBD2 (5 bases). CDR3 sequence: CASSYGRSGANVLTF. The CDR3 DNA reads as TGTGCCAGCAGTTACGGGAGATCTGGGGCCAACGTCCTGACTTTC.